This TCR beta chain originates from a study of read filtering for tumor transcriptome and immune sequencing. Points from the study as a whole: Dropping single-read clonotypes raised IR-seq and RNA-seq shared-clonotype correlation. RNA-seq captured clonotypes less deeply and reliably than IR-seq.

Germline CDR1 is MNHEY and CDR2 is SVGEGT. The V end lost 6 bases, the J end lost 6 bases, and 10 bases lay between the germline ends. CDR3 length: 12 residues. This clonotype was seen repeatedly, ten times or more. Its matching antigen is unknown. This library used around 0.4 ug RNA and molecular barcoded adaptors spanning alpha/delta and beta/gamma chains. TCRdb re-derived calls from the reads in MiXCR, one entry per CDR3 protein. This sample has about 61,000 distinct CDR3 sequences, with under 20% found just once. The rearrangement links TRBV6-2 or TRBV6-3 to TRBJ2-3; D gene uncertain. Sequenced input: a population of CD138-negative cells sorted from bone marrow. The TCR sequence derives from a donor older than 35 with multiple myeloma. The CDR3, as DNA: TGTGCCAGCAGCCGCGGAGAGGATACGCAGTATTTT. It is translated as CASSRGEDTQYF.